Shown below are 9 T cell receptor beta chains from a single sample sequenced in a study of shared clonotypes between healthy human individuals. The data were produced by immunoSEQ multiplex PCR, yet TCRdb's version contains in-frame clones alone and is incomplete. The sample has around 2.3 million clones; roughly 95% are singletons. Input material: naive CD4+ T cells sorted from blood. As for subset: CD45RA+ positively selected. Source of these receptors: a young man in good health.

The CDR3 is CASSFNMDKTTYEQYF. In DNA, the CDR3 is TGTGCCAGCAGTTTTAATATGGACAAAACTACCTACGAGCAGTACTTC. This chain joins TRBV28 and TRBJ2-7; the D gene is possibly TRBD1 (5 bases). V lost 3 bases and J lost 2, with 17 bases in between. The CDR3 loop spans 16 amino acids. Germline V gene lookup returns CDR1 MDHEN and CDR2 SYDVKM.

The V and J genes are TRBV6-6 and TRBJ1-1; D call uncertain. Germline CDR1 and CDR2: MNHNY and SVGAGI (reference sequence). The CDR3 runs 12 residues. The CDR3 loop is CAAGPPNTEAFF. CDR3 nucleotide sequence: TGTGCAGCCGGGCCCCCGAACACTGAAGCTTTCTTT.

This chain joins TRBV2 and TRBJ2-3, with unresolved D. This CDR3 comprises 11 residues. Germline lookup yields CDR1 SNHLY and CDR2 FYNNEI. V lost 0 bases and J lost 7, with 2 bases in between. This CDR3 is CASSEANTQYF. The CDR3 DNA reads as TGTGCCAGCAGTGAAGCGAATACGCAGTATTTT.

The chain combines TRBV5-4 with TRBJ1-2, with 7 bases identical to TRBD1. CDR3 size: 13 residues. CDR1 SGHNT and CDR2 YYREEE come from the germline V gene (reference sequence). J gave up 8 bases and V 4 bases, and 8 bases lay outside the gene matches. This CDR3 is CASSLETGIGYTF. The CDR3, as DNA: TGTGCCAGCAGCCTGGAGACAGGGATCGGCTACACCTTC. The whole variable domain, filled in from reference TRBV5-4 and TRBJ1-2, reads ETGVTQSPTHLIKTRGQQVTLRCSSQSGHNTVSWYQQALGQGPQFIFQYYREEENGRGNFPPRFSGLQFPNYSSELNVNALELDDSALYLCASSLETGIGYTFGSGTRLTVV.

V is TRBV7-3 and J is TRBJ2-1; possible D gene TRBD1, 7 bases. Deletions cut 5 bases from V and 3 bases from J, with 14 bases between. In germline, CDR1 is SGHTA, CDR2 FQGTGA. CDR3 length: 15 residues. As DNA, the CDR3 is TGTGCCAGCAGCCGAAGTCAGGGGGGCTACAATGAGCAGTTCTTC. As protein: CASSRSQGGYNEQFF.

V gene TRBV30 combines with J gene TRBJ1-2; 9 nucleotides align to TRBD1. V lost 1 base, J lost 7 bases, and 4 bases stayed unmatched. Germline V gene lookup returns CDR1 GTSNPN and CDR2 SVGIG (reference sequence). This CDR3 is built from 13 residues. CDR3 region: CAWSGQGVGGYTF. The CDR3 nucleotides read TGTGCCTGGAGTGGACAGGGGGTGGGTGGCTACACCTTC.

This clone was detected only once. The chain employs TRBV27 and TRBJ2-7, with 8 bases identical to TRBD1. This CDR3 is 14 amino acids long. Trimming took 7 bases from V and 7 from J; bases not matched to a gene: 12. Germline V lookup: CDR1 MNHEY, CDR2 SMNVEV (reference sequence). This CDR3 is CASNRAGGIREQYF. In nucleotides, the CDR3 is TGTGCCAGCAATAGGGCAGGGGGCATCAGGGAGCAGTACTTC.

Note on this clone: Different DNA sequences within this sample yield the same CDR3. The chain uses TRBV27 and TRBJ2-7; weak D call: TRBD1 (5 bases). V lost 4 bases, J lost 0 bases, and 7 bases lay in between. Germline V lookup: CDR1 MNHEY, CDR2 SMNVEV (reference sequence). The CDR3 has 13 amino acids. CDR3 DNA sequence: TGTGCCAGCAGTTCGACAGTCTCCTACGAGCAGTACTTC. It is translated as CASSSTVSYEQYF.

The chain carries TRBV2 and TRBJ2-7; 10 positions agree with TRBD1. Germline V gene lookup returns CDR1 SNHLY and CDR2 FYNNEI. This CDR3 is 14 amino acids long. Losses at the gene ends were 8 bases for V and 5 bases for J; bases not matched to a gene: 9. CDR3 coding DNA: TGTGCCAGCCGTGCCGGGACAGGGGCGGACGAGCAGTACTTC. Amino acid sequence: CASRAGTGADEQYF.